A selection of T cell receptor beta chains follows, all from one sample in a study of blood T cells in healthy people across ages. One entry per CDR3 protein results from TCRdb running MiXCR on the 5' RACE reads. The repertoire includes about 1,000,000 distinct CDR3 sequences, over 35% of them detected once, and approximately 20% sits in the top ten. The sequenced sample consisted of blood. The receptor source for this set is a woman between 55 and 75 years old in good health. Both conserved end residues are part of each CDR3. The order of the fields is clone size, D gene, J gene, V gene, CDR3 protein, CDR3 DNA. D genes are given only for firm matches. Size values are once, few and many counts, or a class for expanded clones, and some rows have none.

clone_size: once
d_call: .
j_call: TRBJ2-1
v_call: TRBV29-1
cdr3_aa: CSVEVLVGAYNEQFF
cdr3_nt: TGCAGCGTTGAGGTCCTCGTAGGGGCCTACAATGAGCAGTTCTTC

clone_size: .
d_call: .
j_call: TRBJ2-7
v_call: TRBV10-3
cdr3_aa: CAISEAEGVGEQYF
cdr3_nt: TGTGCCATCAGTGAGGCGGAAGGGGTAGGCGAGCAGTACTTC

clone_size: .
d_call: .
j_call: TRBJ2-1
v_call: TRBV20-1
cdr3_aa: CSASNRVVGQFF
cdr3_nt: TGCAGTGCTAGCAACAGGGTAGTAGGGCAGTTCTTC

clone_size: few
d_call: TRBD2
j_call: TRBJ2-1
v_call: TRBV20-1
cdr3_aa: CSARDFLAGGQRHEQFF
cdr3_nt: TGCAGTGCTAGAGATTTTCTAGCGGGAGGGCAGAGGCATGAGCAGTTCTTC

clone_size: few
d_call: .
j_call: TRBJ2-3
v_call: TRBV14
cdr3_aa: CASSQDFPPDTQYF
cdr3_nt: TGTGCCAGCAGCCAAGATTTTCCCCCAGATACGCAGTATTTT

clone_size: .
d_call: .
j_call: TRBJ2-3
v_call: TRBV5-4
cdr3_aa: CASSSRGVFDTRYF
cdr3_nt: TGTGCCAGCAGCTCCAGGGGAGTATTCGATACGCGGTATTTT

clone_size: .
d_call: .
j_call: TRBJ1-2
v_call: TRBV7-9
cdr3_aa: CASSPGTTANYGYTF
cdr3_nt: TGTGCCAGCAGTCCCGGGACAACAGCTAACTATGGCTACACCTTC

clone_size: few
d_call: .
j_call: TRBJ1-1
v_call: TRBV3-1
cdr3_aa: CASSQLRGTEAFF
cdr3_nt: TGTGCCAGCAGCCAACTCAGGGGCACTGAAGCTTTCTTT

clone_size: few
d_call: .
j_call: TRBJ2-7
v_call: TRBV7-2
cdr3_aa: CASSLSSSGPYF
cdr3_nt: TGTGCCAGCAGCTTAAGTAGTTCAGGACCGTACTTC

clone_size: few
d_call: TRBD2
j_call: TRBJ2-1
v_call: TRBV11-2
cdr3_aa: CASTTTGGSYNEQFF
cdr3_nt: TGTGCCAGCACTACGACGGGGGGGTCCTACAATGAGCAGTTCTTC

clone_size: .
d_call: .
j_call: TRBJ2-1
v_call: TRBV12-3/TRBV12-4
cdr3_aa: CASSPHRGLSQFF
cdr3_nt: TGTGCCAGCAGTCCACACCGGGGCCTTTCACAGTTCTTC

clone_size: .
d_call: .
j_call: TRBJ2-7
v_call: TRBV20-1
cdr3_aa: CSASLILVSEQYF
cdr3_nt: TGCAGTGCTAGCCTCATTTTGGTCTCCGAGCAGTACTTC

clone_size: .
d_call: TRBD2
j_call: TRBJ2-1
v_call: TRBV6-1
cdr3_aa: CASSGASGIAGGQFF
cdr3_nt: TGTGCCAGCAGTGGGGCTAGCGGGATAGCGGGCGGGCAGTTCTTC

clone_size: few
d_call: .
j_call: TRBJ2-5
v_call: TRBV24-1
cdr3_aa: CATSETGQETQYF
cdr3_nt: TGTGCCACCAGTGAAACAGGACAAGAGACCCAGTACTTC

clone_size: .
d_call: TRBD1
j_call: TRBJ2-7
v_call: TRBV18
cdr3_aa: CASSPWGGQGMSYEQYF
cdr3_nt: TGTGCCAGCTCCCCATGGGGAGGACAGGGGATGTCCTACGAGCAGTACTTC

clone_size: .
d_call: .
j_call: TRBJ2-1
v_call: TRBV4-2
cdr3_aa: CASSQAGGDLEAGEQFF
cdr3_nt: TGTGCCAGCAGCCAAGCAGGGGGGGATCTCGAGGCGGGTGAGCAGTTCTTC

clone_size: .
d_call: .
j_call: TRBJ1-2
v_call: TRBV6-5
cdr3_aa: CASSDEHSYGYTF
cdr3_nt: TGTGCCAGCAGTGACGAGCACAGCTATGGCTACACCTTC

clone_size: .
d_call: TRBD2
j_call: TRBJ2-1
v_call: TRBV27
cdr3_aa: CASSLPVAGLYYNEQFF
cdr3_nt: TGTGCCAGCAGTTTACCCGTAGCGGGACTCTACTACAATGAGCAGTTCTTC

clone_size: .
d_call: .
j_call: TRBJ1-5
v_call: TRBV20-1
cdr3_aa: CSAREAGFSNQPQHF
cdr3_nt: TGCAGTGCTAGAGAGGCAGGGTTTAGCAATCAGCCCCAGCATTTT

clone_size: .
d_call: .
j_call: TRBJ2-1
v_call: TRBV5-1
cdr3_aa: CASSLKGRIQFF
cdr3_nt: TGCGCCAGCAGCTTGAAGGGGCGAATACAGTTCTTC

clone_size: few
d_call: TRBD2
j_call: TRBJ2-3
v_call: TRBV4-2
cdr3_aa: CASSLLEGGSYTDTQYF
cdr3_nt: TGTGCCAGCAGCCTCCTCGAGGGCGGGAGCTACACAGATACGCAGTATTTT

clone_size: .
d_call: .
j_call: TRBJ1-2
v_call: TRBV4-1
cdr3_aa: CASSQVGTPTDGYTF
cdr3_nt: TGCGCCAGCAGCCAAGTTGGGACTCCTACGGATGGCTACACCTTC

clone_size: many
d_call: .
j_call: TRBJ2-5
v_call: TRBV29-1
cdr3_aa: CSVRPNQETQYF
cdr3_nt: TGCAGCGTTCGACCCAACCAAGAGACCCAGTACTTC

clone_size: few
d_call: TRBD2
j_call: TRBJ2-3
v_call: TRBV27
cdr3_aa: CASSLNIRSGRADTQYF
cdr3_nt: TGTGCCAGCAGTTTAAATATCCGTAGCGGGAGAGCAGATACGCAGTATTTT

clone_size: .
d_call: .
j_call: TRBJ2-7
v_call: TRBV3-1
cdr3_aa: CASSPITYEQYF
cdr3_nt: TGTGCCAGCAGCCCTATAACCTACGAGCAGTACTTC

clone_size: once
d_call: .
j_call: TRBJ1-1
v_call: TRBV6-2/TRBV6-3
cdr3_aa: CASSYSGDEAFF
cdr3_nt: TGTGCCAGCAGTTACTCGGGGGATGAAGCTTTCTTT

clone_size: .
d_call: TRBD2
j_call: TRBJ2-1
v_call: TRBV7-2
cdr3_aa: CASSFSLAGGVSYNEQFF
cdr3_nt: TGTGCCAGCAGCTTCAGTCTAGCGGGAGGGGTGTCCTACAATGAGCAGTTCTTC

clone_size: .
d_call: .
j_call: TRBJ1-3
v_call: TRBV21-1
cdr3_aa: CASSKPGPVETGNTIYF
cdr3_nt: TGTGCCAGCAGCAAACCGGGCCCCGTGGAGACTGGAAACACCATATATTTT

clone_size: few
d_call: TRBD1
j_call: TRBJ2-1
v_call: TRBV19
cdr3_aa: CASSIYVGTGPEPYNEQFF
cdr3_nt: TGTGCCAGTAGTATATATGTGGGGACAGGGCCAGAACCTTACAATGAGCAGTTCTTC

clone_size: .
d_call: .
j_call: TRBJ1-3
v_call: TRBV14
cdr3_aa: CASSQDITAAIYF
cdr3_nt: TGTGCCAGCAGCCAAGATATCACGGCGGCCATATATTTT

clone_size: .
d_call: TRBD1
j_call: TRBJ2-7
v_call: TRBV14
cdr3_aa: CASSHAPGQVTSRPYEQYF
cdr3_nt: TGTGCCAGCAGCCACGCTCCGGGACAGGTCACTAGTAGGCCCTACGAGCAGTACTTC

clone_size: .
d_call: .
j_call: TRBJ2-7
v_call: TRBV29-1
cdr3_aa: CSVVPDVNYGQYF
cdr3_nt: TGCAGCGTTGTGCCAGACGTAAACTACGGGCAGTACTTC

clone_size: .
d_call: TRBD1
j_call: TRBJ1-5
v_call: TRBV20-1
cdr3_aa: CSVRGQGKGSNQPQHF
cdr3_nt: TGCAGTGTTCGGGGACAGGGGAAGGGTAGCAATCAGCCCCAGCATTTT

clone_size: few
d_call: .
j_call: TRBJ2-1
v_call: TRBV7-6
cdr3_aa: CASSLSQGFYNEQFF
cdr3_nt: TGTGCCAGCAGCTTAAGTCAGGGGTTCTACAATGAGCAGTTCTTC

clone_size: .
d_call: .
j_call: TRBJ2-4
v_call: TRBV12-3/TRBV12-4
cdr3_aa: CARSAAKNIQDF
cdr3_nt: TGTGCCAGATCTGCCGCCAAAAACATTCAGGACTTC

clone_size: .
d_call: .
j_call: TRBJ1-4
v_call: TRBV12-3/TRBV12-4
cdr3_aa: CASSLRGASEKLFF
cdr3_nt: TGTGCCAGCAGTTTGCGGGGGGCAAGTGAAAAACTGTTTTTT

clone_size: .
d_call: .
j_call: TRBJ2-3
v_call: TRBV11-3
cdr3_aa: CASSSNSQDTQYF
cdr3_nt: TGTGCCAGCAGCTCCAACAGTCAAGATACGCAGTATTTT

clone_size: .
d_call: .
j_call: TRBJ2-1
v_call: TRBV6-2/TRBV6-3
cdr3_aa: CASSPEREQFF
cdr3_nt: TGTGCCAGCAGTCCGGAGCGGGAGCAGTTCTTC

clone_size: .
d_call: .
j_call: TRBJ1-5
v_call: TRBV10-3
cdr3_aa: CAISESWVALGNQPQHF
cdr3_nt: TGTGCCATCAGTGAGTCTTGGGTAGCCCTGGGCAATCAGCCCCAGCATTTT

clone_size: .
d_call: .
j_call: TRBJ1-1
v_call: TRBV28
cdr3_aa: CASSLPGEYTEAFF
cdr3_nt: TGTGCCAGCAGCCTACCCGGGGAATACACTGAAGCTTTCTTT

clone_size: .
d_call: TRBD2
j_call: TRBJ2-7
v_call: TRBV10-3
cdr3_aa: CAIRGPAGGGFGYEQYF
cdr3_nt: TGTGCCATCAGGGGACCAGCGGGAGGAGGATTCGGGTACGAGCAGTACTTC

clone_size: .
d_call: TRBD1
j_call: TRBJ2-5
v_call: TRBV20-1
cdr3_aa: CSATVDRGRSTETQYF
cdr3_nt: TGCAGTGCTACGGTGGACAGGGGGCGTTCGACGGAGACCCAGTACTTC

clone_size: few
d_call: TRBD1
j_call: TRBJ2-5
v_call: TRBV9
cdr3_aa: CASSASGTGLETQYF
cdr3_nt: TGTGCCAGCAGCGCCTCCGGGACAGGGCTAGAGACCCAGTACTTC

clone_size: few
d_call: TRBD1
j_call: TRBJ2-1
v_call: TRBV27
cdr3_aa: CASQVRGTVSYNEQFF
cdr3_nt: TGTGCCAGCCAGGTGAGAGGGACAGTCTCCTACAATGAGCAGTTCTTC

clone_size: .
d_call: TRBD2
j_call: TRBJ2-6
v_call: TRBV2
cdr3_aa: CASSVASGSGANVLTF
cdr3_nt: TGTGCCAGCAGTGTGGCTAGCGGATCTGGGGCCAACGTCCTGACTTTC

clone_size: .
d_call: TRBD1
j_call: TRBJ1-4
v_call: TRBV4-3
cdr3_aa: CASSQSGGDEKLFF
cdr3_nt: TGCGCCAGCAGCCAATCAGGGGGCGATGAAAAACTGTTTTTT

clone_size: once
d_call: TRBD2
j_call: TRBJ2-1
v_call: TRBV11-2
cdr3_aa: CASSLYLAGVYEQFF
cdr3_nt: TGTGCCAGCAGCCTCTATCTAGCGGGAGTCTACGAGCAGTTCTTC

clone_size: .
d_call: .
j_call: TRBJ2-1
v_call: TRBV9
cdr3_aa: CASSVDPGGGSYNEQFF
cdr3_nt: TGTGCCAGCAGCGTAGATCCAGGGGGAGGCTCCTACAATGAGCAGTTCTTC

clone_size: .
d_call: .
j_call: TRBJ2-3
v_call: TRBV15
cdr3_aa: CATKAGPPPSTDTQYF
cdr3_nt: TGTGCCACCAAGGCGGGGCCCCCCCCTAGCACAGATACGCAGTATTTT

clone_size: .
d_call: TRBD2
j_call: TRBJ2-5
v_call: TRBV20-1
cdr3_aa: CSAKKLAGGWETQYF
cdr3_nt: TGCAGTGCTAAGAAACTAGCGGGAGGGTGGGAGACCCAGTACTTC

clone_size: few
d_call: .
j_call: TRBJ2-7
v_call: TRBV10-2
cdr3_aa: CASRSGAEQYF
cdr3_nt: TGCGCCAGCAGGTCAGGGGCCGAGCAGTACTTC

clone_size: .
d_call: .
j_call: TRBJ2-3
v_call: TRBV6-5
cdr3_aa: CASTGVPSTDTQYF
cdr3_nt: TGTGCCAGCACTGGGGTCCCTAGCACAGATACGCAGTATTTT

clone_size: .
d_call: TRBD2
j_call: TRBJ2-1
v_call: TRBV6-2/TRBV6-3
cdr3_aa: CASSYPAGAMDNEQFF
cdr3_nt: TGTGCCAGCAGTTATCCGGCGGGAGCTATGGACAATGAGCAGTTCTTC